The following is a TCR beta chain sequence with its context. Its antigen remains unidentified. These data belong to a study of robustness of blood B and T cell sequencing. Study findings and constraints: Shared UMI-sequence pairs were removed from one cross-contaminated TCRbeta library pair. Much larger blood volumes seemed needed to capture rare TCRbeta clonotypes. Combining 3 or 4 tubes (roughly 27-45 ml blood) nearly saturated top 10,000 coverage.

J lost 3 bases, V lost 0 bases, and 5 bases had no gene match. Germline V gene data show CDR1 as LGHNA and CDR2 as YNFKEQ. CDR3 length: 15 amino acids. cDNA was made with a 5' template-switch oligo adding a universal priming site. Every cDNA molecule received a random 12-nucleotide UMI from the template-switch oligo. TCRdb used MiXCR to reprocess the PCR reads, holding one entry per CDR3 protein. Of more than 1,200 distinct CDR3 sequences in the sample, around 66% were seen once. Instead of genomic DNA, mRNA was used to measure TCR beta repertoires. The sequencing sample was made of peripheral blood. The sequence was collected from a human donor in good health. V and J are TRBV4-2 and TRBJ2-7, with 7 bases aligning to TRBD2. The DNA for the CDR3 is TGTGCCAGCAGCCAAGATGATTCGGGGGGCTACGAGCAGTACTTC. Translated: CASSQDDSGGYEQYF.